Sequencing of this TCR beta chain was carried out in a study of blood T cell repertoires in COVID-19. Study-wide background: Acute and convalescent COVID-19 specimens originated in the United States, Italy and Spain. T cells, B-cell-depleted T cells, or PBMCs supplied cDNA or gDNA.

Measured with immunoSEQ multiplex PCR; TCRdb has only the in-frame clones, and not every one. Of 35,000 to 45,000 clones in the sample, about 70% are singletons; the top ten hold roughly 61%. V was pared by 1 base and J by 2 bases, with 7 bases between. Germline-derived CDR1 and CDR2 are SGHKS and YYEKEE (reference sequence). This CDR3 has 13 amino acids. This chain links TRBV5-5 with TRBJ2-7; D perhaps matches TRBD1 (6 bases). What was sequenced was peripheral blood. This receptor was taken from a man older than 75 with acute or convalescent COVID-19. The CDR3 here is CASSLYRAYEQYF. Here the CDR3 DNA reads TGTGCCAGCAGCTTGTACAGGGCCTACGAGCAGTACTTC. The full variable domain, with the rest looked up from reference TRBV5-5 and TRBJ2-7, is DAGVTQSPTHLIKTRGQQVTLRCSPISGHKSVSWYQQVLGQGPQFIFQYYEKEERGRGNFPDRFSARQFPNYSSELNVNALLLGDSALYLCASSLYRAYEQYFGPGTRLTVT.